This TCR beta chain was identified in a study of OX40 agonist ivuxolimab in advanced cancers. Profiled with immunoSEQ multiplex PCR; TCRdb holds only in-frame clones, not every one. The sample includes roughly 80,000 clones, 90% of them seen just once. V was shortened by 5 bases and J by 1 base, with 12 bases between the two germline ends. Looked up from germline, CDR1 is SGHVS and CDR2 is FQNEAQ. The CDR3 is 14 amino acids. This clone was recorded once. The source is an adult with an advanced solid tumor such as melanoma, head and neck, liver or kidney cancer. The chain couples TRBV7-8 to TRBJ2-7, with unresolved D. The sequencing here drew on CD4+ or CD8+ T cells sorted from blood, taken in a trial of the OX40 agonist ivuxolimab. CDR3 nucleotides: TGTGCCAGCAGCCAAGGCCCCAATTCCTACGAGCAGTACTTC. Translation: CASSQGPNSYEQYF.